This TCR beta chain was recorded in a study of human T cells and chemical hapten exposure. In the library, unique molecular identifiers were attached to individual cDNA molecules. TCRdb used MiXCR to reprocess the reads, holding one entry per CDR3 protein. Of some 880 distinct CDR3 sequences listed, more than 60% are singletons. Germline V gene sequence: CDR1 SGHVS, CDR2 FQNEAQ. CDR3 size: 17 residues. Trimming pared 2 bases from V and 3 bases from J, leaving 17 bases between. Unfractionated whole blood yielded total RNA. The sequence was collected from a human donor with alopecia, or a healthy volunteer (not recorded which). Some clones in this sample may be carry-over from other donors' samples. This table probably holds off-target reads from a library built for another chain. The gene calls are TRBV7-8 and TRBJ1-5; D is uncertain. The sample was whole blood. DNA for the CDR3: TGTGCCAGCAGCTTATCCCCTTCTGTATTGGCCAATCAGCCCCAGCATTTT. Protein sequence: CASSLSPSVLANQPQHF.